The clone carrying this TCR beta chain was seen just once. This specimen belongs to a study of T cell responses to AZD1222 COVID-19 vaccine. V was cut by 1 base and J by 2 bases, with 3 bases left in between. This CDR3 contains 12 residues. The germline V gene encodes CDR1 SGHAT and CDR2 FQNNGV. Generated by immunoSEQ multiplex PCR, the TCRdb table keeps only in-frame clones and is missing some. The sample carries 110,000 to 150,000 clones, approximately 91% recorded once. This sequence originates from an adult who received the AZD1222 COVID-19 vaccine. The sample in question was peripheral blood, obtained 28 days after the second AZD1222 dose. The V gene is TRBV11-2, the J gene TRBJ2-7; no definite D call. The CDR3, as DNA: TGTGCCAGCAGCTTAGGTGCCTACGAGCAGTACTTC. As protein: CASSLGAYEQYF.